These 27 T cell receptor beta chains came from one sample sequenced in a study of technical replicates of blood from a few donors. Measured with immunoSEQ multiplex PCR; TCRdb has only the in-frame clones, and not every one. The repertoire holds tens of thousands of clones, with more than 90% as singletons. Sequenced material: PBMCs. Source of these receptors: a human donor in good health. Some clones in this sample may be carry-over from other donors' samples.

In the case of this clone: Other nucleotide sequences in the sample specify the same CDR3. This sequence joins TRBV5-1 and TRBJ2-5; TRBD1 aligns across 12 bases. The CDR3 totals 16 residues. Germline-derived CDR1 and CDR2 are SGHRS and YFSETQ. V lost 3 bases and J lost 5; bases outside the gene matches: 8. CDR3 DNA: TGCGCCAGCAGCTCGAGAAGGGACAGGGGGCGGGAGACCCAGTACTTC. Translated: CASSSRRDRGRETQYF.

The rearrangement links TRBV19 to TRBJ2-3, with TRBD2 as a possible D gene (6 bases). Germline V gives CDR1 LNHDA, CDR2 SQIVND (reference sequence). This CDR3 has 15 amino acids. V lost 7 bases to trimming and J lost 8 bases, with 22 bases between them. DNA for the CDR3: TGTGCCAGTAATCACCGAGGGGAGGCCCCTGTTACGCAGTATTTT. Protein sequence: CASNHRGEAPVTQYF.

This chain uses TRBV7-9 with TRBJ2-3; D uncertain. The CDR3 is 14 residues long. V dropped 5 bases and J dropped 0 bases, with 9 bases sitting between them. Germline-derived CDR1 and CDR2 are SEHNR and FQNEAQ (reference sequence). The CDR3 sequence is CASSPLTSTDTQYF. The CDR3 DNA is TGTGCCAGCAGCCCGCTCACTAGCACAGATACGCAGTATTTT.

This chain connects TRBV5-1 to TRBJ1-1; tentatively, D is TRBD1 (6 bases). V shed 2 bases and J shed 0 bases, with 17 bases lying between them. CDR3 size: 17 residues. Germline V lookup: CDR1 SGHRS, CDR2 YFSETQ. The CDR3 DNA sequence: TGCGCCAGCAGCTTTGGCTCGTCGGGACAAATGAACACTGAAGCTTTCTTT. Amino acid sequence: CASSFGSSGQMNTEAFF.

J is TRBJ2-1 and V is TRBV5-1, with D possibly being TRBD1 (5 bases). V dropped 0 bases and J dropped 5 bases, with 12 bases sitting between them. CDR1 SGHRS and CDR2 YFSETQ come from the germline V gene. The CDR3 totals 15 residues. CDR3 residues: CASSLVLATDNEQFF. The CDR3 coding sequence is TGCGCCAGCAGCTTGGTTCTGGCGACAGACAATGAGCAGTTCTTC.

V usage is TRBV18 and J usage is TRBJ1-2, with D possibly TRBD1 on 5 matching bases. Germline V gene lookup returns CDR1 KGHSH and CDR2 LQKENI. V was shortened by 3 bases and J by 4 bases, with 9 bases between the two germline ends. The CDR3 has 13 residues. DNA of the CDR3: TGTGCCAGCTCACCGGACACTTCCTATGGCTACACCTTC. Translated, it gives CASSPDTSYGYTF.

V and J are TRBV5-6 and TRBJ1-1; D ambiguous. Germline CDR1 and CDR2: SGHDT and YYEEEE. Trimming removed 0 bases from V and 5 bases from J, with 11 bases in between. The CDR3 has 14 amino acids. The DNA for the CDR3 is TGTGCCAGCAGCTTGGAAGGAGTTCGGACTGAAGCTTTCTTT. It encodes CASSLEGVRTEAFF.

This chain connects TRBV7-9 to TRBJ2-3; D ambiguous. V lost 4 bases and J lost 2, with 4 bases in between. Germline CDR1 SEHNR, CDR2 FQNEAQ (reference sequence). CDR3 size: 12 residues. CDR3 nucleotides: TGTGCCAGCAGCTCTCTCACAGATACGCAGTATTTT. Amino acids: CASSSLTDTQYF. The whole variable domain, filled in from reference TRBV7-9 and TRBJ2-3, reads DTGVSQNPRHKITKRGQNVTFRCDPISEHNRLYWYRQTLGQGPEFLTYFQNEAQLEKSRLLSDRFSAERPKGSFSTLEIQRTEQGDSAMYLCASSSLTDTQYFGPGTRLTVL.

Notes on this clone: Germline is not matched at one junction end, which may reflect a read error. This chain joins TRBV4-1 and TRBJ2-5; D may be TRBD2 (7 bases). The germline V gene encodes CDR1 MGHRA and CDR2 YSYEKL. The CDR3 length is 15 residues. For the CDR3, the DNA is TGCACCAGCAGCCCCGGTCGGGGGGCGGGAGAGACCCAGTACTTC. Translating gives CTSSPGRGAGETQYF.

This chain's CDR3 is CASSSIYRGHIYEQYF. The CDR3 DNA reads TGTGCCAGCAGCAGCATTTACAGGGGGCATATCTACGAGCAGTACTTC. V and J are TRBV7-6 and TRBJ2-7; TRBD1 aligns across 9 bases. The germline CDR1 and CDR2 sequences are SGHVS and FNYEAQ. Trimming removed 5 bases from V and 3 bases from J; junction bases left unmatched: 11. The CDR3 runs to 16 residues.

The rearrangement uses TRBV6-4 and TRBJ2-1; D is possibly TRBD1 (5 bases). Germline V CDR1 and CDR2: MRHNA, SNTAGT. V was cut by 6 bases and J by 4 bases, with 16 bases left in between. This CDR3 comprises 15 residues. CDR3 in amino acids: CASRLDRPIYNEQFF. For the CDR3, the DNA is TGTGCCAGCAGACTCGACAGACCCATTTACAATGAGCAGTTCTTC.

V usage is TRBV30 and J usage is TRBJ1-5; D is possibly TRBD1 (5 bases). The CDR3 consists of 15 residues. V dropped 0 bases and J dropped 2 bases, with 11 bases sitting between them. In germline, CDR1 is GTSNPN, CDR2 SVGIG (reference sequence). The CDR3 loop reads CAWSVTQGGNQPQHF. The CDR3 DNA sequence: TGTGCCTGGAGTGTAACCCAGGGTGGCAATCAGCCCCAGCATTTT.

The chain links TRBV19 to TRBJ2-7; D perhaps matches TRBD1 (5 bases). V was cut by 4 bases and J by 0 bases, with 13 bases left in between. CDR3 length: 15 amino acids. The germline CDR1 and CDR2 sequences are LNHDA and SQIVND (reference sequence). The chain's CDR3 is CASSNQGATSYEQYF. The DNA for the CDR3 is TGTGCCAGTAGTAATCAGGGTGCCACCTCCTACGAGCAGTACTTC. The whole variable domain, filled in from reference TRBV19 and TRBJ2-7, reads DGGITQSPKYLFRKEGQNVTLSCEQNLNHDAMYWYRQDPGQGLRLIYYSQIVNDFQKGDIAEGYSVSREKKESFPLTVTSAQKNPTAFYLCASSNQGATSYEQYFGPGTRLTVT.

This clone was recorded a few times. CDR3 sequence reads: CASSPYMNTEAFF. In DNA, the CDR3 is TGTGCCAGCAGCCCTTACATGAACACTGAAGCTTTCTTT. V gene TRBV7-2 combines with J gene TRBJ1-1; no clear D gene. The CDR3 runs 13 residues. Germline V gene lookup returns CDR1 SGHTA and CDR2 FQGNSA. The ends were cut back, 5 bases at V and 0 bases at J, with 7 bases in the middle.

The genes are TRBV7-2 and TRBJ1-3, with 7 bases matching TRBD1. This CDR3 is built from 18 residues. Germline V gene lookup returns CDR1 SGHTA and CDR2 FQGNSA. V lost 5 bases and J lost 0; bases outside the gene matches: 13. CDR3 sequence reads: CASSLQTGAVSSGNTIYF. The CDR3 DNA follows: TGTGCCAGCAGCCTACAAACAGGGGCCGTATCCTCTGGAAACACCATATATTTT.

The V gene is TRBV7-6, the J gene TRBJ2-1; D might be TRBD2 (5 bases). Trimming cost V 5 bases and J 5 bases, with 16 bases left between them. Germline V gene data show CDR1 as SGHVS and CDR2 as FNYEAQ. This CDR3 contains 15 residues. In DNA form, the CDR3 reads TGTGCCAGCAGCAACACTAGGGAAATTGACAATGAGCAGTTCTTC. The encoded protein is CASSNTREIDNEQFF.

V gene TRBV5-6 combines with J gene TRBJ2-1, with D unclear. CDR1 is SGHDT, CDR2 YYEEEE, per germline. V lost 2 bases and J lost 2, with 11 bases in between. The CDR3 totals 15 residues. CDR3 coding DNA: TGTGCCAGCAGCTTTGGCCGTGGGCCCTACAATGAGCAGTTCTTC. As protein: CASSFGRGPYNEQFF.

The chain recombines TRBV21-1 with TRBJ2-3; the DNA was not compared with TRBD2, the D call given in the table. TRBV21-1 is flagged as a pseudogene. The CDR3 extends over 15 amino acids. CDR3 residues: CASGNGGPSTDTQYF. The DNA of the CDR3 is TGTGCCAGCGGAAACGGGGGGCCCTCTACAGATACGCAGTATTTT.

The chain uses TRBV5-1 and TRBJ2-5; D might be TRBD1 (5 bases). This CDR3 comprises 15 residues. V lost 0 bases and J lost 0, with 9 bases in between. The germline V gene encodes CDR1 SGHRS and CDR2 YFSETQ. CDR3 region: CASSLGQTYQETQYF. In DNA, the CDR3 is TGCGCCAGCAGCTTGGGACAGACCTACCAAGAGACCCAGTACTTC.

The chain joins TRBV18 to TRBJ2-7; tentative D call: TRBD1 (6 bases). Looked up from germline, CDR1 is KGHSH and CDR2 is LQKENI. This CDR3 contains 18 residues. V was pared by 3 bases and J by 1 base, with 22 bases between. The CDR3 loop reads CASSPDRGLGFYSYEQYF. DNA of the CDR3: TGTGCCAGCTCACCCGATAGGGGGTTAGGTTTTTATTCCTACGAGCAGTACTTC.

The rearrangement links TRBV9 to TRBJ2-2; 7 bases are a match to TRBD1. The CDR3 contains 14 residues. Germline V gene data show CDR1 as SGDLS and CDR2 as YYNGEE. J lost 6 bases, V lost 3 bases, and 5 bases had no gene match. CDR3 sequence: CASSEGARAGELFF. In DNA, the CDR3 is TGTGCCAGCAGCGAGGGGGCGCGAGCCGGGGAGCTGTTTTTT.

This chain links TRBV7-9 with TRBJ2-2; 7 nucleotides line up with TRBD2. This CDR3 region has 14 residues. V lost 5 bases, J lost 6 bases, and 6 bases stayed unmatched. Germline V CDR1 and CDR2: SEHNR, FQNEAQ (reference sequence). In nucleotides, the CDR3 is TGTGCCAGCAGCACCTATAGCGGGTCCGGGGAGCTGTTTTTT. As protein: CASSTYSGSGELFF.

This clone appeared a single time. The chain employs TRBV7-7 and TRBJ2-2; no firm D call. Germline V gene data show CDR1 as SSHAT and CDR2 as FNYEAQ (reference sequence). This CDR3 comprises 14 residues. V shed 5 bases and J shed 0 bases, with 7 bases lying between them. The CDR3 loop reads CASSLGANTGELFF. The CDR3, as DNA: TGTGCCAGCAGCCTCGGAGCGAACACCGGGGAGCTGTTTTTT. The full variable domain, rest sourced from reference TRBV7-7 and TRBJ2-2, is GAGVSQSPRYKVTKRGQDVTLRCDPISSHATLYWYQQALGQGPEFLTYFNYEAQPDKSGLPSDRFSAERPEGSISTLTIQRTEQRDSAMYRCASSLGANTGELFFGEGSRLTVL.

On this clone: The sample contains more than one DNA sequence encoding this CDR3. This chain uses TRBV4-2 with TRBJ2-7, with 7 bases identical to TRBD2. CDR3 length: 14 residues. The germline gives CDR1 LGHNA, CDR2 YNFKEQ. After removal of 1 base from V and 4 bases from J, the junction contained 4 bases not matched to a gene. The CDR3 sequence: CASSQAPSGYEQYF. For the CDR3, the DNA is TGTGCCAGCAGCCAAGCCCCTAGCGGTTACGAGCAGTACTTC.

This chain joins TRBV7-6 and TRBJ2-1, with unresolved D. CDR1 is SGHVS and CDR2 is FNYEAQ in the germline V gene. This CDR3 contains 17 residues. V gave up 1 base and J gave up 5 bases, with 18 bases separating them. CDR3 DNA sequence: TGTGCCAGCAGCTTAGGGGCAGCCCAGTGGGTACACAATGAGCAGTTCTTC. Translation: CASSLGAAQWVHNEQFF.

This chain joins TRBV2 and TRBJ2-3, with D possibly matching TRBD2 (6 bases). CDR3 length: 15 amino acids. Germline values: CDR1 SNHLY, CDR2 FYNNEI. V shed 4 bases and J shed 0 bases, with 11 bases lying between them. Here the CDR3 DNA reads TGTGCCAGCAGTGTGTCCGGGGGTAGCACAGATACGCAGTATTTT. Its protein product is CASSVSGGSTDTQYF.

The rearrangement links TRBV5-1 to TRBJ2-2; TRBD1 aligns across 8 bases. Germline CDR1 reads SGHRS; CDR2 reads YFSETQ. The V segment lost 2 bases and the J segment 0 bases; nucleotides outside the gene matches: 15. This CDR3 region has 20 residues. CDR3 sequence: CASSFMMGRQGIANTGELFF. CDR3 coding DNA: TGCGCCAGCAGCTTTATGATGGGAAGACAGGGGATCGCGAACACCGGGGAGCTGTTTTTT.